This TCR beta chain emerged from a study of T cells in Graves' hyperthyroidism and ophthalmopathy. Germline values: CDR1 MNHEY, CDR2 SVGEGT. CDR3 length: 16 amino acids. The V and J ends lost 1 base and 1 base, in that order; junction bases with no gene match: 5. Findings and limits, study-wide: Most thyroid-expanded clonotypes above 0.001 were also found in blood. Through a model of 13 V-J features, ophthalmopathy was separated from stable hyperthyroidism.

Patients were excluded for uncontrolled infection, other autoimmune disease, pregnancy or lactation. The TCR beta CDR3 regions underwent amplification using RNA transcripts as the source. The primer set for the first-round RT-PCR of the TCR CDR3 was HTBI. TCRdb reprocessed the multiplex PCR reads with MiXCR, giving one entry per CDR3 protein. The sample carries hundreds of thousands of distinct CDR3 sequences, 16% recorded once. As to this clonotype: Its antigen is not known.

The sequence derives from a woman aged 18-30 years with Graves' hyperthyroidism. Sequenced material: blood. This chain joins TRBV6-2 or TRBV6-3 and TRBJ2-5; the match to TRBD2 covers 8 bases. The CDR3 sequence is CASSYFSGGTQETQYF. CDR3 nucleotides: TGTGCCAGCAGTTACTTCAGCGGGGGTACCCAAGAGACCCAGTACTTC.